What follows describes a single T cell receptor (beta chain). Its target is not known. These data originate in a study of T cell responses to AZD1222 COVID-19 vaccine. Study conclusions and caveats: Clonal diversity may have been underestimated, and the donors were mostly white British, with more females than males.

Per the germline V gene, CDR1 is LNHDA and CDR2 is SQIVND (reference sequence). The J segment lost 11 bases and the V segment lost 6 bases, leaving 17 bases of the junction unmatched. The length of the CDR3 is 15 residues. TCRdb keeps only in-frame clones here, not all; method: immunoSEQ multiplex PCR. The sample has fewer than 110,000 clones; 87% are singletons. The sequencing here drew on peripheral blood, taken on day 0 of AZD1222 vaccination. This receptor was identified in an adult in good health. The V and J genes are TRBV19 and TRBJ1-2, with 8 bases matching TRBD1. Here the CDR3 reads CASRTPGGQGGSYTF. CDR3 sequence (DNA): TGTGCCAGTAGAACCCCCGGCGGACAGGGTGGAAGTTACACCTTC.